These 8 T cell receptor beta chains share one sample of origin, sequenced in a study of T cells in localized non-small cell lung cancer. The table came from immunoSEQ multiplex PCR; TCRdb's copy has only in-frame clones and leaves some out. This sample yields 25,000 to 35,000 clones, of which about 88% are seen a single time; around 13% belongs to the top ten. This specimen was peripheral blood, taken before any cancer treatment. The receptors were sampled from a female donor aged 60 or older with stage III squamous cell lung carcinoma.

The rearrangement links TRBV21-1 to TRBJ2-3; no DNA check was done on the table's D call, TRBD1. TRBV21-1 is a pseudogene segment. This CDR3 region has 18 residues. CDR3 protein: CASSSSPSRDSVTDTQYF. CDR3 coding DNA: TGTGCCAGCAGCTCCTCCCCATCCCGGGACAGCGTCACAGATACGCAGTATTTT.

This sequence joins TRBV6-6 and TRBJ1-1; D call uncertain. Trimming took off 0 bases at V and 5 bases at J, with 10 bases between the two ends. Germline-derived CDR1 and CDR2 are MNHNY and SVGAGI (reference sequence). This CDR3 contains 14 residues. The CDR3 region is CASSYSLRDTEAFF. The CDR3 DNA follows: TGTGCCAGCAGTTACTCGCTAAGGGATACTGAAGCTTTCTTT.

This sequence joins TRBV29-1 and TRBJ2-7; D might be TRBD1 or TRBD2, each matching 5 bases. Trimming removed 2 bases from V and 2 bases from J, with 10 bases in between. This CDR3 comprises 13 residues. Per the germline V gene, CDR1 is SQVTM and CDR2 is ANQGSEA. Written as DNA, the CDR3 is TGCAGCGTTGAACGGGACGGCGCCTACGAGCAGTACTTC. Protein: CSVERDGAYEQYF.

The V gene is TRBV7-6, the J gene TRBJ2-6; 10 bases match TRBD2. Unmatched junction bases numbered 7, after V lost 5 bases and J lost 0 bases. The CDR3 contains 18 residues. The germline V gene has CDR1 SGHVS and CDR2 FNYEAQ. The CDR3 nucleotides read TGTGCCAGCAGCACTCGGACTAGCGGCCTCTCTGGGGCCAACGTCCTGACTTTC. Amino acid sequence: CASSTRTSGLSGANVLTF.

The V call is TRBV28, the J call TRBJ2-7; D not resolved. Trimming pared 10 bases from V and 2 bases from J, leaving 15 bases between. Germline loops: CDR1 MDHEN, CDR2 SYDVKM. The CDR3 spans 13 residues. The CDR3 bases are TGTGCCATCCAGAATCAAGGGACCTACGAGCAGTACTTC. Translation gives CAIQNQGTYEQYF.

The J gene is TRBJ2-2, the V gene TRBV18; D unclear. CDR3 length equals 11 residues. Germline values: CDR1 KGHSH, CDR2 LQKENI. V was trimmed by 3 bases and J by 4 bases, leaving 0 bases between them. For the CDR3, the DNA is TGTGCCAGCTCACCCACCGGGGAGCTGTTTTTT. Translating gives CASSPTGELFF.

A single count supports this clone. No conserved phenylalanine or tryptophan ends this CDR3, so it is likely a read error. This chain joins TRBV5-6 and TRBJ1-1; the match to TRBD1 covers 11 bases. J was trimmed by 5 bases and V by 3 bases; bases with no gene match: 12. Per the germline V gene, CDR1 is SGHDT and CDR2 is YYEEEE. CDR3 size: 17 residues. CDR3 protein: CASSSLVGQGVDTEAFS. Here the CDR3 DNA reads TGTGCCAGCAGCTCCCTGGTGGGACAGGGGGTTGATACTGAAGCTTTCTCT.

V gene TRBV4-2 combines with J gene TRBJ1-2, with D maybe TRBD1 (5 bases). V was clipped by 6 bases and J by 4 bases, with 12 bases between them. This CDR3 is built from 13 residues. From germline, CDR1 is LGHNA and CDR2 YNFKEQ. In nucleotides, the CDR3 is TGTGCCAGCAGGGGACCGGGTCTCTATGGCTACACCTTC. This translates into CASRGPGLYGYTF.